This TCR beta chain was retrieved from a study of OX40 agonist ivuxolimab in advanced cancers. Notes on the research overall: Ivuxolimab was an agonistic, fully human IgG2 monoclonal antibody directed against OX40 (CD134), a costimulatory receptor. The paper reports the monotherapy dose-escalation portion (N of about 50 patients) of the phase I ivuxolimab trial. Patients were allowed to have had prior anti-PD-1, anti-PD-L1 or anti-CTLA-4 therapy, and approximately 39% of the dose-escalation patients had been treated with checkpoint inhibitors. The dose-escalation cohort was over 70% male with a mean age of roughly 60 years, ranging from roughly 20 to 85. Of the approximately 50 patients in dose escalation, some 20 had hepatocellular carcinoma, approximately 15 had melanoma, 9 had renal cell carcinoma and 9 had head and neck cancer. The purpose of peripheral TCRbeta sequencing was to test whether ivuxolimab changed TCR sequence diversity and led to clonal T-cell expansion. Intravenous ivuxolimab was administered to patients every 2 weeks at six dose levels: 0.01, 0.1, 0.3, 1.5, 3 and 10 mg/kg. Partial responses occurred in three dose-escalation patients, of whom one had hepatocellular carcinoma and two had cutaneous melanoma. General study outcomes and caveats: At doses of 0.1 to 3.0 mg/kg, clonal expansion of both CD4+ and CD8+ blood T cells was observed from baseline to week 6. Antigen specificity was not determined for the clonally expanded peripheral T cells. Low levels of normalized T-cell clonal expansion were also shown by some nonresponding patients. On average, CD8+ T cells showed more expanded clones than CD4+ T cells after ivuxolimab. Partial responders in the 0.1-3.0 mg/kg groups had among the lowest normalized peripheral clonal expansion, especially among CD8+ T cells.

Genomic DNA was extracted from sorted cells for sequencing of the TCRbeta CDR3 region. The immunoSEQ Assay was used for sequencing of TCRbeta CDR3 regions. The source is immuneACCESS, and TCRdb retained only in-frame sequences with V and J called. Part of the clones is not carried over; for the studies checked, unresolved V genes explain less than half of this, and the remainder is unexplained. For this sample there are more than 45,000 clones; 80% to 90% appear just once. The ten most abundant clones make up roughly 0.95% of the sample. The trial excluded patients who had a history of autoimmune disease or were on systemic immunosuppression. Peripheral blood for TCR sequencing was collected from all dose cohorts at baseline, on cycle 4 day 1, and on cycle 7 day 1. Samples were obtained from an open-label, multicenter, first-in-human phase I dose-escalation trial of ivuxolimab. The trial enrolled adults with locally advanced or metastatic head and neck squamous cell, hepatocellular, melanoma or renal cell carcinoma. Before TCR sequencing, CD4+ T cells and CD8+ T cells from peripheral blood were sorted into separate populations.

Based on the germline V gene, the CDR1 and CDR2 sequences are SGDLS and YYNGEE. V is pruned by 4 bases and J by 0 bases, leaving 6 bases of the junction without a gene match. From the cysteine through the phenylalanine, the CDR3 covers 16 amino acids. Only the CDR3 DNA is retained, 48 bases long and in frame from the first base. Regarding this clone: This receptor's antigen is unknown. Base qualities are not recorded, but no much larger clone differs from it by a single base.

Sequenced material: CD4+ or CD8+ T cells sorted from blood, taken in a trial of the OX40 agonist ivuxolimab. The rearranged chain carries TRBV9 and TRBJ2-3; 9 of the junction bases match TRBD1. The TCR sequence derives from an adult with an advanced solid tumor such as melanoma, head and neck, liver or kidney cancer. The CDR3 amino acid sequence is: CASSWGQGTSTDTQYF. The DNA reads TGTGCCAGCAGCTGGGGACAGGGTACTAGCACAGATACGCAGTATTTT.